The 11 T cell receptor delta chains presented below share a single source sample, sequenced in a study of γδ T cells in repeated Plasmodium falciparum infection. Flow sorting of PBMC yielded separate Vgamma9/Vdelta2+ and Vdelta2-negative gammadelta T cell populations for bulk repertoire analysis. TCRdb reanalyzed the multiplex PCR reads using CATT. The table has approximately 93,000 delta-chain clones, approximately 1% seen once. The sequenced sample consisted of gamma-delta T cells from blood. The receptors shown here come from a pool of human donors (malaria-infected and uninfected, not separated).

This clone has only a few counts. TCRdb records a much larger clone's protein for this DNA, with a difference at residue 8 that likely arises from a read error; the protein given is the translation of the DNA. The chain couples TRDV1 to TRDJ1; tentative D call: TRDD3 (6 bases). The J gene is absent in TCRdb and was assigned here via DNA matching to germline. The CDR3 is 20 residues long. In germline, CDR1 is TSWWSYY, CDR2 QGS. Trimming took off 3 bases at V and 0 bases at J, with 26 bases between the two ends. The DNA for the CDR3 is TGTGCTCTTGGGGAGTTACTCCGGGGGACGAGTTTAAAGTACACCGATAAACTCATCTTT. Protein: CALGELLRGTSLKYTDKLIF.

This clone has a count of ten or more. This DNA's translation and the protein TCRdb lists, from a much larger clone, do not match at residue 12, likely due to a read error; the protein shown is translated from the DNA. The rearrangement uses TRDV1 and TRDJ1; 8 bases align to TRDD3. TCRdb gives no J gene; it was assigned here by matching the DNA to germline. V shed 1 base, J shed 2 bases, and the junction held 18 bases outside the gene matches. The CDR3 sequence is 20 residues long. In germline, CDR1 is TSWWSYY, CDR2 QGS. In nucleotides, the CDR3 is TGTGCTCTTGGGGAACCTCGTGGAATACTGGGGGGTAATAGGACCGATAAACTCATCTTT. Translation gives CALGEPRGILGGNRTDKLIF.

About this clone itself: The amino acid sequence in TCRdb belongs to a much larger clone and departs from this DNA's translation at residue 3, likely a sequencing read error; the sequence shown is translated from the DNA. The chain couples TRDV2 to TRDJ1; 9 bases fit TRDD3. No J segment appears in TCRdb, so it was assigned here by matching the sequence to germline. CDR1 GEAIGNYY and CDR2 EKD come from the germline V gene. There are 19 residues in the CDR3. CDR3 nucleotides: TGTGCCGGTGACTCTCTAACTGGGGGACAGACTGAGTACACCGATAAACTCATCTTT. The encoded protein is CAGDSLTGGQTEYTDKLIF.

In regard to this clone: The protein recorded in TCRdb matches a much larger clone and deviates from this DNA's translation at residue 5, suggesting a read error; the protein here is obtained by translating the DNA. The V call is TRDV1, the J call TRDJ1; D gene ambiguous. Trimming shortened V by 4 bases and J by 2 bases, and 14 bases separated the two germline ends. The CDR3 length is 15 residues. From germline, CDR1 is TSWWSYY and CDR2 QGS. The CDR3 sequence: CALGGRRGSTDKLIF. The CDR3 coding sequence is TGTGCTCTTGGGGGACGGAGGGGTTCGACCGATAAACTCATCTTT.

On this clone: This likely stems from a read error, as it lies one base from a far larger clone. This same CDR3 is encoded by further DNA sequences in the sample. The V call is TRDV1, the J call TRDJ1; TRDD3 agrees at 8 bases. TCRdb is silent on the J gene; assignment here came from matching the DNA to germline. Germline V gives CDR1 TSWWSYY, CDR2 QGS. This CDR3 has 18 residues. The CDR3 sequence is CALGELVHESCGDTKLIF. CDR3 nucleotide sequence: TGTGCTCTCGGGGAACTAGTTCACGAGAGCTGTGGGGATACAAAACTCATCTTT.

As regards this clone: This is likely an artifact of a read error, given a far larger clone one base away. Other DNA sequences within the sample encode an identical CDR3. There is no J gene call, but TRDV1 is given as the V gene; the table's D call of TRDD3 was not tested on the DNA. Per germline, CDR1 TSWWSYY and CDR2 QGS. The CDR3 has 16 amino acids. CDR3 DNA: TGTGCTCTTGGGGCTCCTGGCTGGGTAATCACCGATAAACTCATTTTT. It encodes CALGAPGWVITDKLIF.

About this clone: It is likely a read error: a sequence one base away is far more abundant. This sample includes further DNA sequences coding for the same CDR3. The rearrangement joins TRDV1 to TRDJ1, with D possibly TRDD3 on 5 matching bases. This CDR3 spans 15 amino acids. The germline V gene encodes CDR1 TSWWSYY and CDR2 QGS. The CDR3 nucleotides are TGTGCTCTCGGGGGGCCGATCCGGGTTACCGATAAACTCATCTTT. Translating it yields CALGGPIRVTDKLIF.

This clone was detected only a few times. TCRdb's protein for this DNA is that of a much larger clone and differs from the translation at residue 5, likely a read error; the protein shown is the DNA translation. CDR3 in DNA: TGTGCTCTTGGGAGCTGGAGCCGCGTACTGGAGGGGAACACCGATAAACTCATCTTT. Its translation is CALGSWSRVLEGNTDKLIF. V is TRDV1 and J is TRDJ1; maybe TRDD3 (5 bases). Germline matching of the DNA provided the J gene here, since TCRdb leaves it blank. Deletions cut 5 bases from V and 0 bases from J, with 25 bases between. Germline loops: CDR1 TSWWSYY, CDR2 QGS. The CDR3 consists of 19 residues.

In the case of this clone: This is likely an artifact of a read error, given a far larger clone one base away. The sample holds other DNA sequences that translate to the same CDR3. The chain joins TRDV1 to TRDJ1; D is perhaps TRDD3 (5 bases). The J gene, left out of TCRdb, was set here by checking the DNA against germline. This CDR3 has 19 amino acids. Trimming removed 0 bases from V and 0 bases from J, with 20 bases in between. CDR1 and CDR2 (germline): TSWWSYY, QGS. CDR3 loop: CALGELLSPRWGYTDKLIF. The CDR3 DNA is TGTGCTCTTGGGGAACTTCTATCACCCCGATGGGGTTACACCGATAAACTCATCTTT.

This clone was observed a few times. TCRdb's protein for this DNA is that of a much larger clone and differs from the translation at residue 9, likely a read error; the protein shown is the DNA translation. The rearrangement uses TRDV1 and TRDJ1, with unresolved D. V gave up 0 bases and J gave up 2 bases, with 22 bases separating them. This CDR3 comprises 19 residues. Germline CDR1 TSWWSYY, CDR2 QGS. CDR3: CALGELESYRSFITDKLIF. CDR3 coding DNA: TGTGCTCTTGGGGAACTAGAGTCGTACCGGTCCTTTATTACCGATAAACTCATCTTT.

A note on this clone: This probably arose from a read error, given a far larger clone one base away. The sample holds other DNA sequences that translate to the same CDR3. The J gene is uncalled and the V gene is TRDV2. Germline CDR1 reads GEAIGNYY; CDR2 reads EKD. This CDR3 is built from 17 residues. Here the CDR3 reads CACDTAEENRDTRQMFF. For the CDR3, the DNA is TGTGCCTGTGACACCGCCGAAGAGAACAGGGACACCCGACAGATGTTTTTT.